The rows below give T cell receptor beta chains drawn from one sample of a study of blood T cell repertoires in COVID-19. The table came from immunoSEQ multiplex PCR; TCRdb's copy has only in-frame clones and leaves some out. This table has 70,000 to 100,000 clones, 82% appearing once. Sequenced material: peripheral blood. These receptors came from a man aged 50 to 59 with active or convalescent COVID-19. Each CDR3 is given with its conserved first and last residue. The D gene is left open where the match is weak. The listing skips clone size in some rows; elsewhere it reads once, few, many or a size class.

D,V,J,size,DNA,CDR3
NA,TRBV15,TRBJ1-1,NA,TGTGCCACCAGCAATCGGTACACTGAAGCTTTCTTT,CATSNRYTEAFF
TRBD1,TRBV7-2,TRBJ1-2,few,TGTGCCAGCAGCTTTGACAGGGCGGGTGGCTACACCTTC,CASSFDRAGGYTF
TRBD1,TRBV3-1/TRBV3-2,TRBJ2-7,NA,TGTGCCAGCAGCCAAATGCAGGGGGCTGGGGAGCAGTACTTC,CASSQMQGAGEQYF
NA,TRBV3-1/TRBV3-2,TRBJ2-7,NA,TGTGCCAGCAGCTTCCAGGGGAGTCGGTACGAGCAGTACTTC,CASSFQGSRYEQYF
NA,TRBV6-5,TRBJ2-5,NA,TGTGCCAGCACCCTATTGGAGGGGACAGAGACCCAGTACTTC,CASTLLEGTETQYF
NA,TRBV5-1,TRBJ1-2,once,TGCGCCAGCAGCACCGGGAACAGTCCCAACTATGGCTACACCTTC,CASSTGNSPNYGYTF
NA,TRBV28,TRBJ1-2,NA,TGTGCCAGCAGTTTTTACGCAGGGCTCTATGGCTACACCTTC,CASSFYAGLYGYTF
NA,TRBV11-2,TRBJ2-1,NA,TGTGCCAGCAGCTTAGGAGGGACTGTATACAATGAGCAGTTCTTC,CASSLGGTVYNEQFF
NA,TRBV7-8,TRBJ1-5,NA,TGTGCCAGCACCTTTCTGCGGGGATTGAATCAGCCCCAGCATTTT,CASTFLRGLNQPQHF
NA,TRBV20-1,TRBJ2-7,few,TGCAGTGCTAGAGCCAGCTACGAGCAGTACTTC,CSARASYEQYF
TRBD2,TRBV3-1/TRBV3-2,TRBJ2-1,NA,TGTGCCAGCAGCCAAGAGTTAGTAGCGGGGGGGAATGAGCAGTTCTTC,CASSQELVAGGNEQFF
NA,TRBV7-2,TRBJ2-5,NA,TGTGCCAGCAGCTTAGTGGAGGGGGAGACCCAGTACTTC,CASSLVEGETQYF
NA,TRBV4-3,TRBJ1-5,NA,TGCGCCAGCAGCGTCGACCGGTCTAGCCAGCCCCAGCATTTT,CASSVDRSSQPQHF
NA,TRBV5-6,TRBJ2-5,few,TGTGCCAGCAGCAGGAGCGCAGGGCAAGAGACCCAGTACTTC,CASSRSAGQETQYF
NA,TRBV7-2,TRBJ1-6,NA,TGTGCCAGCAGCTTAGGCACAGGGCGGGTCTTCACCCTCCACTTT,CASSLGTGRVFTLHF
NA,TRBV6-5,TRBJ1-5,NA,TGTGCCAGCAGTTACATTTATAGCAATCAGCCCCAGCATTTT,CASSYIYSNQPQHF
NA,TRBV6-6,TRBJ1-6,once,TGTGCCAGCAGTTACGTATTATATAATTCACCCCTCCACTTT,CASSYVLYNSPLHF